This T cell receptor beta chain stems from a study of blood T cell repertoires in COVID-19. Measured with immunoSEQ multiplex PCR; TCRdb has only the in-frame clones, and not every one. The sample carries fewer than 200,000 clones, just under 85% recorded once. Germline V CDR1 and CDR2: DFQATT, SNEGSKA (reference sequence). This CDR3 has 10 amino acids. Sequences were obtained from peripheral blood. The source is a man aged 40-50 years who had recovered from COVID-19. This chain joins TRBV20-1 and TRBJ1-1, with D unresolved. CDR3 protein: CSPRNTEAFF. The CDR3 nucleotides are TGCAGCCCCAGGAACACTGAAGCTTTCTTT.